Presented here are 3 T cell receptor beta chains from one specimen sequenced in a study of T cell responses to AZD1222 COVID-19 vaccine (dated by TCRdb to the early 2020s). This specimen's time point label, per the study, means: about 28 days (+/-7) after the second vaccine dose. Taken with the paper, the label for treatment or condition translates to: meningococcal conjugate vaccine given as trial control. Libraries were made using the immunoSEQ multiplex PCR assay. TCRdb mirrors the immuneACCESS table, restricted to in-frame sequences. Some clones are absent from its copies; in checked studies, under half trace to an unresolved V gene, and the reason for the others is unknown. The sample includes 130,000 to 150,000 clones, with roughly 87% observed a single time. The ten largest clones represent under 5.5% of the sample. The input for sequencing was peripheral blood, taken 28 days after the second dose of the MenACWY control vaccine. The source is an adult who received the MenACWY meningococcal vaccine as a control.

This clone was recorded only once. J is TRBJ1-1 and V is TRBV7-2; D is unclear. Per germline, CDR1 SGHTA and CDR2 FQGNSA. The CDR3 runs 13 residues. Trimming took off 2 bases at V and 1 base at J, with 5 bases between the two ends. CDR3 sequence reads: CASSLTQNTEAFF. CDR3 DNA: TGTGCCAGCAGCTTAACCCAGAACACTGAAGCTTTCTTT. The variable domain in full, completed from reference TRBV7-2 and TRBJ1-1, reads GAGVSQSPSNKVTEKGKDVELRCDPISGHTALYWYRQSLGQGLEFLIYFQGNSAPDKSGLPSDRFSAERTGGSVSTLTIQRTQQEDSAVYLCASSLTQNTEAFFGQGTRLTVV.

This chain uses TRBV4-2 with TRBJ1-3; D not resolved. There are 16 residues in the CDR3. Germline V CDR1 and CDR2: LGHNA, YNFKEQ. Trimming cost V 0 bases and J 0 bases, with 9 bases left between them. The CDR3 spells CASSQDGLVSGNTIYF. The DNA of the CDR3 is TGTGCCAGCAGCCAAGATGGGTTAGTCTCTGGAAACACCATATATTTT.

The CDR3 region has the DNA TGTGCCAGCAGCTTGAGTGGTTCGGGGGTACGCTCCTACGAGCAGTACTTC. Translation gives CASSLSGSGVRSYEQYF. The gene calls are TRBV5-4 and TRBJ2-7; tentative D call: TRBD2 (6 bases). Germline-derived CDR1 and CDR2 are SGHNT and YYREEE (reference sequence). Trimming shortened V by 1 base and J by 0 bases, and 17 bases separated the two germline ends. This CDR3 is 17 amino acids long.